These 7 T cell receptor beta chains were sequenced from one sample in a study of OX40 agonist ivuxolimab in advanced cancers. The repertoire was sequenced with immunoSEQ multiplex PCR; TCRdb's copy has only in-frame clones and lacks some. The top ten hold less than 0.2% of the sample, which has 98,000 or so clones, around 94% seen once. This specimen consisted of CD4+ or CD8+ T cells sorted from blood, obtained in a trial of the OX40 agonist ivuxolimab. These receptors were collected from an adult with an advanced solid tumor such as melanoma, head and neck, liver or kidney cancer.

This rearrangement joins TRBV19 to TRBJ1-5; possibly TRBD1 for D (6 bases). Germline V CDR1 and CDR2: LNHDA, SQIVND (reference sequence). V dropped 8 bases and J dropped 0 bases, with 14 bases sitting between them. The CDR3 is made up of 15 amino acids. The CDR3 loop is CASATGLYSNQPQHF. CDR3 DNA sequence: TGTGCCAGTGCCACAGGGCTTTATAGCAATCAGCCCCAGCATTTT.

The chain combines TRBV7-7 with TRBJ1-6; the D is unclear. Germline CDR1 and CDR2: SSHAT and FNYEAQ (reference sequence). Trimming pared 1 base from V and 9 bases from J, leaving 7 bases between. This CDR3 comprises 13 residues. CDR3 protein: CASSLERTSPLHF. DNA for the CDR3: TGTGCCAGCAGCTTAGAGAGGACTTCACCCCTCCACTTT.

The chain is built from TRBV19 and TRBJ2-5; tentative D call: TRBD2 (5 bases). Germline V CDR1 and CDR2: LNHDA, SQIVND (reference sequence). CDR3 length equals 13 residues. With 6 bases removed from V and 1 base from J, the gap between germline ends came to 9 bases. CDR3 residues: CASRPRGQETQYF. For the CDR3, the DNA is TGTGCCAGTAGGCCCCGGGGCCAAGAGACCCAGTACTTC.

DNA of the CDR3: TGTGCCAGCAGCCTCGCTGGGGGTTACGAGACCCAGTACTTC. Translated: CASSLAGGYETQYF. V is TRBV6-5 and J is TRBJ2-5, with D perhaps assigned TRBD1 or TRBD2 (5 bases each). The V gene lost 6 bases and the J gene lost 5 bases, with 16 bases spanning the gap. Germline CDR1 is MNHEY and CDR2 is SVGAGI. CDR3 length: 14 amino acids.

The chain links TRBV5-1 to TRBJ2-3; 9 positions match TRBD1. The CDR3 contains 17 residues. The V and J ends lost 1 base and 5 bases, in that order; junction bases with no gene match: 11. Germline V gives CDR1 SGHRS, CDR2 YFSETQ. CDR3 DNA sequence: TGCGCCAGCAGCTTGATCCCGGGACAGGGCGGAGGAGATACGCAGTATTTT. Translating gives CASSLIPGQGGGDTQYF.

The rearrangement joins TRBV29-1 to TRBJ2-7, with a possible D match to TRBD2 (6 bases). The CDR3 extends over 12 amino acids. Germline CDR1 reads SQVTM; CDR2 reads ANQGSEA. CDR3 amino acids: CSIRGNYYEQYF. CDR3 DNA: TGCAGTATACGGGGGAATTACTACGAGCAGTACTTC.

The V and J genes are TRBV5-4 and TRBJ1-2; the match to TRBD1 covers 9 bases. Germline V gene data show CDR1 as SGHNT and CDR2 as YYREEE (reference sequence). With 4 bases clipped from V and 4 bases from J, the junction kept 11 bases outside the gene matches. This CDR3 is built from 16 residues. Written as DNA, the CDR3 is TGTGCCAGCAGCGCGTCCGGGACAGGGATCGGCTATGGCTACACCTTC. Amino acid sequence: CASSASGTGIGYGYTF.